This T cell receptor (beta chain) was captured in a study of blood T cell repertoires in COVID-19 (TCRdb year 2020). Describing the broader study: Samples covering the acute and convalescent phases of COVID-19 were provided by collaborators in the United States, Italy and Spain. The material from the prospective study consisted of cDNA or gDNA derived from T cells, B-cell-depleted T cells, or PBMCs. Deeply sampled blood TCRbeta repertoires from subjects exposed to, actively infected with, or recovered from COVID-19 were included in the dataset. A freely available public database, intended as a resource for researchers studying the immune response to SARS-CoV-2, is where the repertoires were released. The samples were drawn from two sources: the first 160 participants of the ongoing ImmuneRACE study, and 1,000 to 1,500 subjects contributed by 6 global collaborators. A de-identified subject ID, COVID-19 status, age in years and sex were almost always included in the sample metadata. Where available, HLA class I and class II types were taken from metadata supplied by the sample provider and were not determined by assay-based typing. Overall study outcomes, separate from this receptor: How much clinical and demographic metadata was included differed by source and by participant, and the metadata was provided uncurated.

Each collaborating institution followed its own protocols to collect whole blood in K2EDTA tubes. For TCRbeta analysis, collaborator samples were shipped as frozen whole blood, as isolated PBMCs, or as DNA extracted from either sample type. The immunoSEQ Assay, a bias-controlled multiplex PCR, was used to amplify TCRbeta CDR3 regions from genomic DNA. The published analysis was carried out like this. The number of nucleated cells in each sample was estimated from the amplification of reference gene primers within the assay. Sequence reads were collapsed and filtered to measure the absolute abundance of every unique TCRbeta CDR3 rearrangement. For each sample, productive Simpson clonality was calculated as the square root of Simpson's diversity index over productive rearrangements. In its TCRdb copy, this immuneACCESS table keeps in-frame sequences only and misses some clones. Where compared with another copy, unresolved V genes explain less than half of these, and the others have no known cause. That table is the source of V, J and clone size, and D and trimming were worked out from the DNA. The sample table contains tens of thousands of clones; only one count was recorded for approximately 82% of them. Jointly, the top ten make up approximately 8.8% of the sample.

Taken from cysteine to phenylalanine, the CDR3 has 12 residues. Left in the record is the CDR3 DNA by itself, 36 bases read in frame from the first base. CDR1 and CDR2 (SGHNT, YENEEA) derive from the germline V gene. V sheds 0 bases and J sheds 4 bases, leaving 4 bases between their ends. Note on this clone: The antigen this receptor binds is unknown. One base away there is no much larger clone; base qualities are not given.

This receptor was taken from a human donor in a cohort sampled during active COVID-19. This receptor chain uses TRBV11-3 and TRBJ2-7; the D gene is not confidently resolved. Material: peripheral blood. The nucleotide sequence is TGTGCCAGCAGCTTAGACCAATACGAGCAGTACTTC. This sequence encodes CASSLDQYEQYF.